The 30 T cell receptor beta chains listed next were all sequenced from one sample in a study of cytomegalovirus exposure and HLA in healthy donors. Assay: immunoSEQ multiplex PCR; the TCRdb copy retains only in-frame clones and omits some. The table records about 190,000 clones, more than 75% of them present only once. Material for sequencing was PBMCs. Receptors originate from a man aged 18 to 30 in good health and CMV-seropositive.

V gene TRBV28 combines with J gene TRBJ1-4; 10 positions match TRBD1. The CDR3 length is 16 residues. CDR1 is MDHEN and CDR2 is SYDVKM in the germline V gene. The J segment lost 7 bases and the V segment lost 6 bases, leaving 11 bases of the junction unmatched. The chain's CDR3 is CASRGGGQGGIEKLFF. In DNA form, the CDR3 reads TGTGCCAGCAGGGGAGGCGGACAGGGGGGAATTGAAAAACTGTTTTTT.

The chain links TRBV2 to TRBJ2-7; possible D gene TRBD2, 6 bases. The length of the CDR3 is 13 residues. Germline CDR1 and CDR2: SNHLY and FYNNEI. Trimming took 7 bases from V and 7 from J, leaving 17 bases between them. CDR3 region: CASKRRTAGEQYF. The CDR3 DNA reads as TGTGCCAGCAAAAGGAGAACGGCGGGAGAGCAGTACTTC.

This clone was picked up one time. V usage is TRBV29-1 and J usage is TRBJ2-6, with D unresolved. The ends were cut back, 4 bases at V and 1 base at J, with 11 bases in the middle. Germline lookup yields CDR1 SQVTM and CDR2 ANQGSEA. This CDR3 has 15 residues. The DNA of the CDR3 is TGCAGCGTTGTACAGCCCCAGTCTGGGGCCAACGTCCTGACTTTC. Protein product: CSVVQPQSGANVLTF. Full variable domain (remainder filled in from reference TRBV29-1 and TRBJ2-6): SAVISQKPSRDICQRGTSLTIQCQVDSQVTMMFWYRQQPGQSLTLIATANQGSEATYESGFVIDKFPISRPNLTFSTLTVSNMSPEDSSIYLCSVVQPQSGANVLTFGAGSRLTVL.

The V and J genes are TRBV5-1 and TRBJ2-1; D is unresolved. This CDR3 comprises 14 residues. Germline-derived CDR1 and CDR2 are SGHRS and YFSETQ. Trimming took off 4 bases at V and 2 bases at J, with 10 bases between the two ends. The CDR3: CASSPPGPYNEQFF. The CDR3 DNA sequence: TGCGCCAGCAGCCCCCCGGGTCCCTACAATGAGCAGTTCTTC.

The rearrangement links TRBV28 to TRBJ2-7, with TRBD1 identical over 7 bases. The V gene end was trimmed by 4 bases and the J gene end by 4 bases; junction bases not matched to a gene: 7. The germline V gene has CDR1 MDHEN and CDR2 SYDVKM. CDR3 size: 14 residues. The DNA of the CDR3 is TGTGCCAGCAGTTCGCCCGGGACAGCTTACGAGCAGTACTTC. Its protein is CASSSPGTAYEQYF. The full variable domain, in which reference TRBV28 and TRBJ2-7 provide the parts outside the CDR3, is DVKVTQSSRYLVKRTGEKVFLECVQDMDHENMFWYRQDPGLGLRLIYFSYDVKMKEKGDIPEGYSVSREKKERFSLILESASTNQTSMYLCASSSPGTAYEQYFGPGTRLTVT.

This sequence joins TRBV19 and TRBJ1-1; D may be TRBD1 (6 bases). V lost 6 bases, J lost 1 base, and 12 bases lay in between. Germline CDR1 is LNHDA and CDR2 is SQIVND (reference sequence). This CDR3 has 14 residues. The CDR3 coding sequence is TGTGCCAGTAGACAGGGTTTCGGGAACACTGAAGCTTTCTTT. It codes for CASRQGFGNTEAFF.

Of note for this clone: Germline and junction disagree at one end, which may indicate a read error. This chain connects TRBV27 to TRBJ2-3; TRBD2 agrees at 11 bases. The CDR3 covers 16 residues. CDR1 and CDR2 from the germline V gene are MNHEY and SMNVEV (reference sequence). CDR3 sequence: CASSFGGSGRVGGVRF. The CDR3 nucleotides are TGTGCCAGCAGTTTCGGTGGTAGCGGGAGGGTCGGTGGCGTACGATTT.

The V and J genes are TRBV27 and TRBJ2-7; 8 positions match TRBD2. Germline CDR1 and CDR2: MNHEY and SMNVEV (reference sequence). The CDR3 has 15 amino acids. V shed 5 bases, J shed 4 bases, and the junction held 10 bases outside the gene matches. CDR3 protein: CASSPVVAGWYEQYF. In DNA, the CDR3 is TGTGCCAGCAGTCCCGTAGTAGCGGGATGGTACGAGCAGTACTTC.

The chain employs TRBV5-1 and TRBJ1-2; 7 positions agree with TRBD1. This CDR3 comprises 15 residues. Germline CDR1 and CDR2: SGHRS and YFSETQ. The ends lost 4 bases at V and 2 bases at J; junction bases unmatched: 8. The CDR3 loop reads CASSTGDRLNYGYTF. In DNA, the CDR3 is TGCGCCAGCAGCACTGGGGACAGATTAAACTATGGCTACACCTTC.

The rearrangement uses TRBV5-1 and TRBJ2-7, with 9 bases identical to TRBD1. The CDR3 is 16 amino acids. Germline CDR1 SGHRS, CDR2 YFSETQ. V trimming: 5 bases; J trimming: 3 bases; junction bases outside the gene matches: 12. The chain's CDR3 is CASRAGTGTEGYEQYF. The CDR3 region has the DNA TGCGCCAGCAGAGCGGGGACAGGGACTGAAGGCTACGAGCAGTACTTC. Full variable domain (missing parts from reference TRBV5-1 and TRBJ2-7): KAGVTQTPRYLIKTRGQQVTLSCSPISGHRSVSWYQQTPGQGLQFLFEYFSETQRNKGNFPGRFSGRQFSNSRSEMNVSTLELGDSALYLCASRAGTGTEGYEQYFGPGTRLTVT.

The rearrangement uses TRBV5-8 and TRBJ2-7; TRBD1 might be the D (5 bases). From germline, CDR1 is SGHTS and CDR2 YDEGEE. The CDR3 totals 13 residues. Trimming removed 4 bases from V and 5 bases from J, with 13 bases in between. The CDR3 DNA follows: TGTGCCAGCAGCCCTACAGGTCGCCACGAGCAGTACTTC. Its protein product is CASSPTGRHEQYF.

V and J are TRBV11-1 and TRBJ2-7, with 8 bases matching TRBD1. V lost 7 bases and J lost 5; bases outside the gene matches: 7. The CDR3 is made up of 13 amino acids. CDR1 SGHAT and CDR2 FQDESV come from the germline V gene (reference sequence). Here the CDR3 reads CASTVGTGHEQYF. Here the CDR3 DNA reads TGTGCCAGCACCGTAGGGACAGGACACGAGCAGTACTTC. The whole variable domain, remainder taken from reference TRBV11-1 and TRBJ2-7, is EAEVAQSPRYKITEKSQAVAFWCDPISGHATLYWYRQILGQGPELLVQFQDESVVDDSQLPKDRFSAERLKGVDSTLKIQPAELGDSAMYLCASTVGTGHEQYFGPGTRLTVT.

As DNA, the CDR3 is TGCGCCAGCCCAGGGGCTAGGAGGTACGAGCAGTACTTC. This codes for CASPGARRYEQYF. The chain joins TRBV5-1 to TRBJ2-7; the D gene is possibly TRBD1 (6 bases). The CDR3 runs to 13 residues. The V and J ends lost 7 bases and 4 bases respectively, with 15 bases between them. In germline, CDR1 is SGHRS, CDR2 YFSETQ.

The chain joins TRBV2 to TRBJ1-5, with D perhaps matching TRBD1 (5 bases). The V end lost 4 bases, the J end lost 0 bases, and 10 bases lay between the germline ends. In germline, CDR1 is SNHLY, CDR2 FYNNEI. The CDR3 covers 15 residues. The CDR3 DNA is TGTGCCAGCAGTGGACAGAGTTATAGCAATCAGCCCCAGCATTTT. Translation: CASSGQSYSNQPQHF.

This chain links TRBV5-4 with TRBJ2-7, with 7 bases matching TRBD2. V gave up 0 bases and J gave up 0 bases; unmatched junction bases: 6. Germline CDR1 SGHNT, CDR2 YYREEE (reference sequence). The CDR3 covers 16 residues. CDR3 amino acids: CASSLGPAGVSYEQYF. CDR3 nucleotides: TGTGCCAGCAGCTTGGGGCCTGCGGGGGTCTCCTACGAGCAGTACTTC.

V and J are TRBV2 and TRBJ2-7, with TRBD1 identical over 10 bases. The CDR3 length is 16 residues. With V trimmed by 6 bases and J by 0 bases, 8 bases remained unmatched. The germline CDR1 and CDR2 sequences are SNHLY and FYNNEI. The CDR3 nucleotides read TGTGCCAGCAGGTATCCGGGACAGGGGATCTCCTACGAGCAGTACTTC. Amino acid sequence: CASRYPGQGISYEQYF.

The CDR3 DNA is TGTGCCAGCAGTCAAGCCGGACAGGGAGCTACTGGGGCCAACGTCCTGACTTTC. Translated: CASSQAGQGATGANVLTF. V gene TRBV7-3 combines with J gene TRBJ2-6, with TRBD1 matching over 8 bases. The germline gives CDR1 SGHTA, CDR2 FQGTGA. Unmatched junction bases numbered 12, after V lost 6 bases and J lost 2 bases. There are 18 residues in the CDR3.

This clone has just a few counts. The chain joins TRBV4-1 to TRBJ2-7; D possibly corresponds to TRBD2 (5 bases). V gave up 3 bases and J gave up 1 base, with 13 bases separating them. The V gene's germline CDR1 is MGHRA and CDR2 YSYEKL. The CDR3 spans 15 residues. The CDR3, as DNA: TGCGCCAGCAGCCAGGATCGGACTGGGTCCTACGAGCAGTACTTC. Encoded protein: CASSQDRTGSYEQYF.

The J gene is TRBJ2-3, the V gene TRBV29-1, with D perhaps TRBD2 (7 bases). The germline CDR1 and CDR2 sequences are SQVTM and ANQGSEA. V lost 4 bases and J lost 0, with 17 bases in between. The CDR3 extends over 16 amino acids. CDR3 sequence: CSVVGEGDYSTDTQYF. The CDR3 coding sequence is TGCAGCGTTGTGGGAGAGGGGGACTATAGCACAGATACGCAGTATTTT.

V is TRBV19 and J is TRBJ2-7; 8 bases are a match to TRBD1. CDR3 size: 13 residues. The germline V gene has CDR1 LNHDA and CDR2 SQIVND (reference sequence). V trimming: 2 bases; J trimming: 7 bases; junction bases outside the gene matches: 4. DNA for the CDR3: TGTGCCAGTAGTATAAGGGACAGGTCAGAGCAGTACTTC. It translates to CASSIRDRSEQYF.

V and J are TRBV6-1 and TRBJ2-5, with 9 positions matching TRBD2. V trimming: 1 base; J trimming: 4 bases; junction bases outside the gene matches: 13. The V gene's germline CDR1 is MNHNS and CDR2 SASEGT. This CDR3 contains 18 residues. CDR3 in DNA: TGTGCCAGCAGTGAAGGGCGGGGGGGATTCAGCGGGAGAGAGACCCAGTACTTC. Its protein product is CASSEGRGGFSGRETQYF.

V is TRBV27 and J is TRBJ2-2; 9 bases are shared with TRBD1. Losses at the gene ends were 4 bases for V and 5 bases for J; bases not matched to a gene: 5. This CDR3 region has 15 residues. Germline V gene data show CDR1 as MNHEY and CDR2 as SMNVEV (reference sequence). The CDR3 sequence is CASSSGDRETGELFF. Written as DNA, the CDR3 is TGTGCCAGCAGTTCAGGGGACAGGGAAACCGGGGAGCTGTTTTTT.

A few counts support this clone. The chain has TRBV5-6 and TRBJ2-7; 9 bases match TRBD2. The CDR3 extends over 13 amino acids. The germline gives CDR1 SGHDT, CDR2 YYEEEE. V shed 5 bases and J 0 bases; nucleotides not matched to a gene: 0. The DNA for the CDR3 is TGTGCCAGCAGACTAGCGGGCTCCTACGAGCAGTACTTC. Translation gives CASRLAGSYEQYF.

This rearrangement joins TRBV4-2 to TRBJ2-3; D may be TRBD2 (6 bases). The CDR3 has 16 amino acids. Deletions cut 4 bases from V and 0 bases from J, with 14 bases between. Germline CDR1 is LGHNA and CDR2 is YNFKEQ. The chain's CDR3 is CASSLIAAGSTDTQYF. The CDR3, as DNA: TGTGCCAGCAGCCTGATAGCGGCCGGTAGCACAGATACGCAGTATTTT.

This clone occurred a few times. The rearrangement uses TRBV25-1 and TRBJ1-2; unclear D gene. V lost 6 bases and J lost 3, with 5 bases in between. The CDR3 runs 11 residues. Per the germline V gene, CDR1 is MGHDK and CDR2 is SYGVNS. The CDR3: CASSQDYGYTF. CDR3 DNA: TGTGCCAGCAGCCAGGACTATGGCTACACCTTC.

The J gene is TRBJ2-3, the V gene TRBV28; 14 bases line up with TRBD2. This CDR3 spans 15 amino acids. Trimming removed 4 bases from V and 9 bases from J; junction bases left unmatched: 6. Germline CDR1 reads MDHEN; CDR2 reads SYDVKM. CDR3 sequence: CASSSRLAGGRTQYF. The CDR3 nucleotides are TGTGCCAGCAGTTCGAGACTAGCGGGAGGGCGGACGCAGTATTTT.

This sequence joins TRBV27 and TRBJ2-1; 8 bases match TRBD1. Trimming at V came to 2 bases and at J to 5 bases, leaving 11 bases not matched to a gene. The CDR3 contains 17 residues. Germline-derived CDR1 and CDR2 are MNHEY and SMNVEV (reference sequence). The CDR3 sequence: CASSLITRTGYHNEQFF. CDR3 DNA: TGTGCCAGCAGTTTAATTACACGGACAGGGTACCACAATGAGCAGTTCTTC.

The rearrangement uses TRBV5-1 and TRBJ2-3; tentative D call: TRBD1 (7 bases). Germline V lookup: CDR1 SGHRS, CDR2 YFSETQ. The CDR3 extends over 15 amino acids. Trimming removed 0 bases from V and 5 bases from J, with 13 bases in between. The CDR3 region has the DNA TGCGCCAGCAGCTTGGGACAGGGTAGCGGAGATACGCAGTATTTT. It is translated as CASSLGQGSGDTQYF.

The chain links TRBV7-2 to TRBJ2-3; a weak D match, TRBD2 (6 bases). V was pared by 5 bases and J by 6 bases, with 21 bases between. In germline, CDR1 is SGHTA, CDR2 FQGNSA. This CDR3 spans 16 amino acids. The DNA of the CDR3 is TGTGCCAGCAGCGCGGGCGGGTCCCTGGGGGGTGATACGCAGTATTTT. Protein product: CASSAGGSLGGDTQYF.

This sequence joins TRBV28 and TRBJ2-7; 9 bases are a match to TRBD1. V lost 6 bases to trimming and J lost 3 bases; unmatched junction nucleotides: 9. The CDR3 is made up of 15 amino acids. Germline loops: CDR1 MDHEN, CDR2 SYDVKM. The CDR3 sequence is CASRLVGQGSYEQYF. The CDR3 DNA reads TGTGCCAGCAGATTGGTAGGACAGGGGAGCTACGAGCAGTACTTC.